One TCR beta chain is described in this entry. There are 17 residues in the CDR3. V gave up 0 bases and J gave up 0 bases, with 14 bases separating them. The germline gives CDR1 MGHRA, CDR2 YSYEKL. Source study methods: Amplification of reference gene primers was used by the study to estimate nucleated cell counts. This table comes from immunoSEQ multiplex PCR, and its TCRdb copy is limited to in-frame clones, with some not included. V, J and clone size reflect that table, while D and trimming were determined from the DNA. The table lists 350,000 or so clones, roughly 90% of them singletons. The data stem from a study of blood T cell repertoires in COVID-19. Study members were between roughly 18 and 100 years old and lived in approximately 25 US regions.

The origin of this receptor is a woman in her twenties or thirties who had recovered from COVID-19. Sequenced material: PBMCs or T cells enriched from blood (not recorded which). This chain connects TRBV4-1 to TRBJ1-1; D may be TRBD1 (5 bases). DNA of the CDR3: TGCGCCAGCAGCCAAGACCCTGCCCCAGGGCTGAACACTGAAGCTTTCTTT. Protein sequence: CASSQDPAPGLNTEAFF.